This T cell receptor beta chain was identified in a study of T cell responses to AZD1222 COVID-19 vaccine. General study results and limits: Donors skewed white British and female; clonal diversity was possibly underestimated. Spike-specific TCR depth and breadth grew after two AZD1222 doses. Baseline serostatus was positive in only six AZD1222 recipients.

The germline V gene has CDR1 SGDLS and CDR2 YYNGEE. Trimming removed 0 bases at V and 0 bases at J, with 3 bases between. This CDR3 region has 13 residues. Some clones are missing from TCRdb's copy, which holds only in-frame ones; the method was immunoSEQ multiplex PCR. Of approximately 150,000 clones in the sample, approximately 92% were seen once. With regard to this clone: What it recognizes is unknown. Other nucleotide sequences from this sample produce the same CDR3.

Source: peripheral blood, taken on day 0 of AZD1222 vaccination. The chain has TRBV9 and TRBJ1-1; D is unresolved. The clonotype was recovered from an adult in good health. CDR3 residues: CASSVEVNTEAFF. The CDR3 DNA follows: TGTGCCAGCAGCGTAGAAGTGAACACTGAAGCTTTCTTT.